This T cell receptor (beta chain) was recovered during a study of Tregs in tolerant kidney transplant recipients. J was trimmed by 4 bases and V by 3 bases; bases with no gene match: 10. Germline CDR1 is SGDLS and CDR2 is YYNGEE. This CDR3 is built from 16 residues. Findings of the study overall: Few patients were studied, so findings need validation in larger groups.

Assay: immunoSEQ multiplex PCR; the TCRdb copy retains only in-frame clones and omits some. The table shows roughly 9,400 clones, with about 44% occurring only once. Regarding this clone: The antigen is not known.

Sequenced material: CD4+ T cells from blood cultured with allogeneic cells. The receptor was derived from a human donor in good health. V usage is TRBV9 and J usage is TRBJ2-5; 9 bases align to TRBD2. The CDR3 is CASSAGTSYGSETQYF. CDR3 DNA: TGTGCCAGCAGCGCCGGGACTAGCTACGGGTCAGAGACCCAGTACTTC.